The following is a TCR beta chain sequence with its context. At least ten counts were recorded for this clonotype. The antigen it binds to is not known. Base-call qualities are not available, and no considerably larger clone is one nucleotide away. This sample is drawn from a study of identical twins (dated by TCRdb to about 2016). Study-wide context: The study deep-sequenced TCR alpha and beta repertoires from monozygotic twins, unrelated adults of various ages and cord blood to test whether fetal clonotypes persist. To rule out contamination, the twin experiments were replicated at different times with different library preparation protocols.

There are 16 amino acids in the CDR3, from cysteine to phenylalanine inclusive. The read is trimmed to its CDR3 DNA, 48 bases read in frame from base 1. CDR1 and CDR2 (ENHRY, SYGVKD) derive from the germline V gene. Here V drops 2 bases and J drops 2 bases, and the junction holds 6 bases not matched to any gene. Results and caveats for the whole study, not just this receptor: Zero-insertion analyses could be partly confounded by invariant T cells such as MAIT and iNKT, although diverse VJ usage argued against such confounding for most clonotypes. Because the same donors could not be followed over many years, conclusions were based on cross-sectional statistical analysis. Excess twin sharing in beta out-of-frame sequences was weaker because fewer shared sequences lowered the signal-to-noise ratio. Abundant cord blood beta clonotypes had fewer insertions, young adult naive repertoires showed a similar but weaker trend, and memory repertoires showed no such trend. Recombination models systematically underestimated out-of-frame TCR alpha sharing in monozygotic twins but agreed with sharing between unrelated individuals. Compared with coincidental sharing between unrelated individuals, out-of-frame TCR alpha sequences shared between twins had an excess of sequences with low generation probability.

All donors were healthy Caucasians. The researchers also sequenced three unrelated adults who were not twins: a male aged 18 to 30, a male aged 50 to 59, and a female aged 50 to 59. Using Miltenyi CD45RO+ enrichment and human naive T-cell isolation kits, memory (CD45RO+) and naive T cells were isolated from PBMC. Library preparation used 5' RACE. The sequencer listed for this sample is Illumina HiSeq 2000. Template switching added a universal primer binding site, and the final cDNA carried a unique molecular identifier that allowed TCR cDNA molecules to be counted accurately. First-strand cDNA for TCR alpha and beta chains was synthesized from specific primers in the conserved constant-segment region. To control for contamination, every cDNA library was double barcoded, receiving both a SMART-Mk sample barcode and Illumina barcodes. TruSeq adapter sequences along with Illumina sample barcodes were introduced in two successive PCR steps. Sequencing of the TCR alpha and beta cDNA libraries was done on the Illumina HiSeq platform using custom primers. In the authors' own workflow: MiGEC processed the raw reads to extract unique molecular identifiers, while MiXCR was used to determine the CDR3 positions. Recombination models were inferred per individual with the repgenHMM and IGoR tools using an EM algorithm. The tcR package in R was used for shared clonotype analysis, with sharing normalized by the product of cloneset sizes. Out-of-frame nonproductive sequences were analyzed to study raw recombination free of thymic and clonal selection effects. TCRdb reran the public reads through fastp at Q25 and MiXCR, keeping productive beta chains. When rows share a CDR3 protein, they turn into one entry using the most common DNA and genes. Clone size and V and J calls follow TCRdb, not the original study. The sample table records about 450,000 distinct CDR3 sequences; about 18% of these occur just once. 12% of the sample lies in the top ten.

Material: naive T cells sorted from blood. The sample's cell subset or site label, in plain terms: cells isolated with a human naive T-cell isolation kit. Rearrangement joined TRBV10-3 to TRBJ2-1, and TRBD1 aligns with 7 junction nucleotides. The receptor was derived from a man between 45 and 60 years old in good health. The CDR3 is CAISETGESPYNEQFF. In nucleotides, the sequence is TGTGCCATCAGTGAGACAGGGGAGTCCCCCTACAATGAGCAGTTCTTC.